This TCR beta chain was identified in a study of blood T cells in healthy people across ages. Study findings and constraints: Naive T cell percentage and TCR beta diversity correlated strongly. Among T cells, TCR beta diversity per million cells dropped roughly linearly as age rose.

V was shortened by 4 bases and J by 2 bases, with 16 bases between the two germline ends. The CDR3 has 16 residues. Germline CDR1 reads KGHDR; CDR2 reads SFDVKD. Turning to this clonotype: The antigen is not known.

The use of a sample-barcoded 5' primer and a J-beta primer mix characterized a second PCR of about 6 to 12 cycles. One entry per CDR3 protein results from TCRdb running MiXCR on the 5' RACE reads. This sample yields 1 million or so distinct CDR3 sequences, of which 45% are seen a single time; about 20% belongs to the top ten. Sequenced: blood. The chain combines TRBV24-1 with TRBJ2-5; D may be TRBD2 (5 bases). This clonotype originated in a woman aged 55-69 years in good health. In nucleotides, the CDR3 is TGTGCCACCAGTGACCCGGAGGCGTCAGTTCAAGAGACCCAGTACTTC. Residues: CATSDPEASVQETQYF.